The 25 T cell receptor beta chains below all came from one sample that was sequenced in a study of blood T cell repertoires in COVID-19. Only in-frame clones appear in the TCRdb table, and some are missing; sequencing was by immunoSEQ multiplex PCR. The sample includes around 230,000 clones, around 85% of them seen just once. Sequenced: PBMCs or T cells enriched from blood (not recorded which). These receptor sequences come from a woman aged 35 to 49 with acute COVID-19.

The rearrangement links TRBV7-6 to TRBJ1-3; D is undetermined. Per germline, CDR1 SGHVS and CDR2 FNYEAQ. V shed 1 base and J shed 3 bases, with 7 bases lying between them. The CDR3 spans 14 residues. Written as DNA, the CDR3 is TGTGCCAGCAGCTTAGGGCCCGTTGGAAACACCATATATTTT. Translated, it gives CASSLGPVGNTIYF.

The chain couples TRBV6-5 to TRBJ1-3; D is ambiguous. The CDR3 length is 16 residues. The germline V gene encodes CDR1 MNHEY and CDR2 SVGAGI. Trimming stripped 0 bases from V and 0 bases from J, with 9 bases between. CDR3 nucleotide sequence: TGTGCCAGCAGTTACTCGAATGGCTTCTCTGGAAACACCATATATTTT. Translating it yields CASSYSNGFSGNTIYF.

The rearrangement uses TRBV14 and TRBJ2-5, with 10 nucleotides matching TRBD2. Germline CDR1 and CDR2: SGHDN and FVKESK. The V segment lost 0 bases and the J segment 8 bases; nucleotides outside the gene matches: 9. The CDR3 sequence is 16 residues long. The CDR3 bases are TGTGCCAGCAGCCAAGATATGGGACTAGCGTTAGGAACCCAGTACTTC. Its protein is CASSQDMGLALGTQYF.

The V gene is TRBV6-6, the J gene TRBJ2-1; maybe TRBD1 (6 bases). The V end was cut by 5 bases, the J end by 10 bases, with 15 bases between. This CDR3 spans 13 amino acids. Per the germline V gene, CDR1 is MNHNY and CDR2 is SVGAGI (reference sequence). The CDR3, as DNA: TGTGCCAGCAGTGAGGGGCGACAGGTGGAGCAGTTCTTC. Residues: CASSEGRQVEQFF.

This clone has more than one count but fewer than ten. V and J are TRBV6-4 and TRBJ2-3; 9 bases agree with TRBD2. Germline V CDR1 and CDR2: MRHNA, SNTAGT. V was pared by 5 bases and J by 4 bases, with 10 bases of the junction left unmatched. This CDR3 region has 16 residues. The CDR3 protein is CASSPRLAGAADTQYF. In nucleotides, the CDR3 is TGTGCCAGCAGTCCCCGGTTAGCGGGAGCGGCAGATACGCAGTATTTT.

The V and J genes are TRBV6-5 and TRBJ1-5; 7 nucleotides line up with TRBD1. Germline V gene lookup returns CDR1 MNHEY and CDR2 SVGAGI. Germline trimming cut 0 bases from V and 2 bases from J; bases unmatched to any gene: 4. This CDR3 spans 16 amino acids. The CDR3: CASSYSHRGRNQPQHF. CDR3 bases: TGTGCCAGCAGTTACTCTCACAGGGGTCGCAATCAGCCCCAGCATTTT.

The rearrangement joins TRBV28 to TRBJ1-1; possibly TRBD1 for D (5 bases). V lost 5 bases and J 2 bases, leaving 15 bases between the germline ends. In germline, CDR1 is MDHEN, CDR2 SYDVKM. The CDR3 is 15 amino acids. CDR3 amino acids: CASSPHSTVNTEAFF. The CDR3 DNA sequence: TGTGCCAGCAGTCCCCATTCGACAGTTAACACTGAAGCTTTCTTT.

The sample holds many counts of this clone. The CDR3 bases are TGCGCCAGCAGCCATAATCAAGAGACCCAGTACTTC. This encodes CASSHNQETQYF. The V call is TRBV4-1, the J call TRBJ2-5; D remains unclear. CDR3 length: 12 amino acids. Germline CDR1 MGHRA, CDR2 YSYEKL. V lost 3 bases to trimming and J lost 2 bases, with 4 bases between them.

The CDR3 nucleotides are TGCGCCAGCAGCTTCAGGGAGGGAGCCTATAATTCACCCCTCCACTTT. Translating gives CASSFREGAYNSPLHF. This chain uses TRBV5-1 with TRBJ1-6; a weak D match, TRBD1 (5 bases). The V and J ends lost 2 bases and 2 bases respectively, with 11 bases between them. The CDR3 has 16 residues. Germline V CDR1 and CDR2: SGHRS, YFSETQ.

The V call is TRBV27, the J call TRBJ2-3; 8 bases match TRBD2. Germline V gene data show CDR1 as MNHEY and CDR2 as SMNVEV (reference sequence). This CDR3 comprises 15 residues. J gave up 3 bases and V 3 bases, and 5 bases lay outside the gene matches. The CDR3 nucleotides are TGTGCCAGCAGTTTTGCCGGGAGGGAGACAGATACGCAGTATTTT. As protein: CASSFAGRETDTQYF.

The V and J genes are TRBV11-2 and TRBJ1-5; D is unclear. The CDR3 loop spans 13 amino acids. Per the germline V gene, CDR1 is SGHAT and CDR2 is FQNNGV. V shed 7 bases and J shed 4 bases, with 11 bases lying between them. The CDR3 DNA reads TGTGCCAGCACCGACGGCGGTAATCAGCCCCAGCATTTT. Translating it yields CASTDGGNQPQHF.

The chain couples TRBV5-1 to TRBJ2-5; 14 bases fit TRBD2. V was clipped by 4 bases and J by 5 bases; unmatched bases: 4. In germline, CDR1 is SGHRS, CDR2 YFSETQ. The CDR3 is 15 amino acids. CDR3: CASSKGLAGAETQYF. CDR3 nucleotides: TGCGCCAGCAGCAAGGGACTAGCGGGAGCGGAGACCCAGTACTTC.

This chain uses TRBV14 with TRBJ1-2; 9 bases fit TRBD1. The CDR3 covers 13 residues. J was trimmed by 10 bases and V by 2 bases; bases with no gene match: 5. The germline V gene encodes CDR1 SGHDN and CDR2 FVKESK. The CDR3 region has the DNA TGTGCCAGCAGCCAAAAAAGGACAGGGGCCTACACCTTC. Translation: CASSQKRTGAYTF.

The rearrangement joins TRBV7-9 to TRBJ2-7; 8 nucleotides align to TRBD2. This CDR3 region has 14 residues. With V trimmed by 3 bases and J by 5 bases, 6 bases remained unmatched. Germline V lookup: CDR1 SEHNR, CDR2 FQNEAQ (reference sequence). CDR3 coding DNA: TGTGCCAGCAGCTTCAGGAGCGGGAGCGACGAGCAGTACTTC. Translated, it gives CASSFRSGSDEQYF.

For the CDR3, the DNA is TGTGCCAGCAGCCAAGCGACAGGGAGCTATGGCTACACCTTC. Protein sequence: CASSQATGSYGYTF. V and J are TRBV3-1 (or the pseudogene TRBV3-2) and TRBJ1-2; 7 bases line up with TRBD1. J lost 4 bases, V lost 1 base, and 3 bases had no gene match. There are 14 residues in the CDR3. CDR1 is LGHDT, CDR2 YNNKEL, per germline (reference sequence).

The V and J genes are TRBV6-2 or TRBV6-3 and TRBJ1-5; D possibly corresponds to TRBD1 (6 bases). There are 15 residues in the CDR3. V was trimmed by 4 bases and J by 0 bases, leaving 10 bases between them. Germline CDR1 reads MNHEY; CDR2 reads SVGEGT. The CDR3 DNA sequence: TGTGCCAGCAGTTTCAGGGGTGGTAGCAATCAGCCCCAGCATTTT. Residues: CASSFRGGSNQPQHF.

This sequence joins TRBV3-1 (or the pseudogene TRBV3-2) and TRBJ2-5, with D possibly being TRBD1 (5 bases). V was cut by 1 base and J by 2 bases, with 8 bases left in between. CDR3 length: 14 amino acids. Germline V CDR1 and CDR2: LGHDT, YNNKEL (reference sequence). The CDR3 is CASSQVTDQETQYF. The CDR3 bases are TGTGCCAGCAGCCAAGTGACAGATCAAGAGACCCAGTACTTC.

The chain combines TRBV2 with TRBJ2-2; a weak D match, TRBD1 (7 bases). CDR3 size: 16 residues. Trimming took off 6 bases at V and 0 bases at J, with 14 bases between the two ends. Looked up from germline, CDR1 is SNHLY and CDR2 is FYNNEI. CDR3 loop: CASRPSGGPNTGELFF. CDR3 DNA: TGTGCCAGCAGACCCTCAGGGGGGCCGAACACCGGGGAGCTGTTTTTT. The variable domain in full, with the rest retrieved from reference TRBV2 and TRBJ2-2, is EPEVTQTPSHQVTQMGQEVILRCVPISNHLYFYWYRQILGQKVEFLVSFYNNEISEKSEIFDDQFSVERPDGSNFTLKIRSTKLEDSAMYFCASRPSGGPNTGELFFGEGSRLTVL.

The chain joins TRBV9 to TRBJ2-3; D is ambiguous. The germline CDR1 and CDR2 sequences are SGDLS and YYNGEE. This CDR3 comprises 13 residues. Trimming cost V 0 bases and J 4 bases, with 6 bases left between them. The CDR3 loop is CASSVVPADTQYF. The CDR3 DNA is TGTGCCAGCAGCGTAGTTCCGGCAGATACGCAGTATTTT.

The V and J genes are TRBV30 and TRBJ1-1; 11 bases are shared with TRBD1. Germline V lookup: CDR1 GTSNPN, CDR2 SVGIG (reference sequence). This CDR3 is 15 amino acids long. V lost 5 bases to trimming and J lost 1 base; unmatched junction nucleotides: 6. The CDR3 coding sequence is TGTGCCTGGGATTCCGGACAGGGGGCGAACACTGAAGCTTTCTTT. This encodes CAWDSGQGANTEAFF.

This clone showed up just a few times. The genes are TRBV11-3 and TRBJ1-1; D call uncertain. Germline V gene lookup returns CDR1 SGHNT and CDR2 YENEEA. The CDR3 is 17 amino acids. The V and J ends lost 5 bases and 0 bases respectively, with 19 bases between them. CDR3 region: CASSANPTLFMNTEAFF. In DNA form, the CDR3 reads TGTGCCAGCAGCGCTAACCCCACTCTCTTTATGAACACTGAAGCTTTCTTT.

The chain recombines TRBV3-1 (or the pseudogene TRBV3-2) with TRBJ1-2; D is perhaps TRBD1 (6 bases). CDR1 LGHDT and CDR2 YNNKEL come from the germline V gene (reference sequence). Trimming shortened V by 1 base and J by 8 bases, and 20 bases separated the two germline ends. The CDR3 extends over 16 amino acids. The CDR3 sequence is CASSQGMQGTLGGYTF. As DNA, the CDR3 is TGTGCCAGCAGCCAAGGGATGCAGGGGACGTTGGGCGGCTACACCTTC.

This clone appeared many times. The V call is TRBV5-6, the J call TRBJ2-7; perhaps TRBD1 as D (7 bases). Germline V CDR1 and CDR2: SGHDT, YYEEEE. The CDR3 runs to 15 residues. V was shortened by 2 bases and J by 6 bases, with 18 bases between the two germline ends. For the CDR3, the DNA is TGTGCCAGCAGCTTCGGGGTCAGGGGGGCTCTCGAGCAGTACTTC. Its translation: CASSFGVRGALEQYF.

The chain's CDR3 is CASRVQGFGTGELFF. CDR3 bases: TGTGCCAGTAGAGTACAGGGGTTCGGGACCGGGGAGCTGTTTTTT. The rearrangement uses TRBV19 and TRBJ2-2, with TRBD1 identical over 7 bases. This CDR3 spans 15 amino acids. Per germline, CDR1 LNHDA and CDR2 SQIVND (reference sequence). The junction had 9 bases not matched to a gene; V was cut back by 6 bases and J by 5 bases.

This chain joins TRBV6-5 and TRBJ2-5, with a possible D match to TRBD2 (6 bases). V lost 4 bases, J lost 2 bases, and 17 bases lay in between. The length of the CDR3 is 16 residues. From germline, CDR1 is MNHEY and CDR2 SVGAGI. The CDR3 region is CASSFRGAAEQETQYF. The DNA of the CDR3 is TGTGCCAGCAGTTTCCGCGGGGCGGCAGAGCAAGAGACCCAGTACTTC.